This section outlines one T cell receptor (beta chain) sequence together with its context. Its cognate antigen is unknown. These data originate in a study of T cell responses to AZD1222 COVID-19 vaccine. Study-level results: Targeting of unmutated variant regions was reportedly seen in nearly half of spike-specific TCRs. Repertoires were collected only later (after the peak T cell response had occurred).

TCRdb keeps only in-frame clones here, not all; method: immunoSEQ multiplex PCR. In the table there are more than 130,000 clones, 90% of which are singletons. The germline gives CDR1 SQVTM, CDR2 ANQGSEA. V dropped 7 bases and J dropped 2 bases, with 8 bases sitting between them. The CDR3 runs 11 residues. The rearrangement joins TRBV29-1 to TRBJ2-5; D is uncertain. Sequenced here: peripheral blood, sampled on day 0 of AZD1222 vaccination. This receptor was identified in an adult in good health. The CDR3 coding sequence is TGCAGCGCCCAGATTCAAGAGACCCAGTACTTC. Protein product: CSAQIQETQYF.